This T cell receptor (beta chain) was captured in a study of cytomegalovirus exposure and HLA in healthy donors. Background on the study: Roughly 179 million T cells yielded about 120 million unique TCR beta sequences, as an earlier analysis found. The study's early data release held about 85 million unique TCRs from HLA-typed donors.

Primers included in the PCR were 60 Vbeta and 13 Jbeta primers. Some clones are missing from TCRdb's copy, which holds only in-frame ones; the method was immunoSEQ multiplex PCR. Of some 130,000 clones listed, around 79% are singletons. V shed 0 bases, J shed 7 bases, and the junction held 5 bases outside the gene matches. CDR1 and CDR2 (germline): SGHRS, YFSETQ. The CDR3 runs 14 residues. The TCR originated in a woman aged 45 to 65 in good health and CMV-seropositive. Sequenced sample: PBMCs. The genes are TRBV5-1 and TRBJ2-7; 9 nucleotides agree with TRBD1. For the CDR3, the DNA is TGCGCCAGCAGCTTGGGGGACAGGGTGAGGGAGCAGTACTTC. It codes for CASSLGDRVREQYF.